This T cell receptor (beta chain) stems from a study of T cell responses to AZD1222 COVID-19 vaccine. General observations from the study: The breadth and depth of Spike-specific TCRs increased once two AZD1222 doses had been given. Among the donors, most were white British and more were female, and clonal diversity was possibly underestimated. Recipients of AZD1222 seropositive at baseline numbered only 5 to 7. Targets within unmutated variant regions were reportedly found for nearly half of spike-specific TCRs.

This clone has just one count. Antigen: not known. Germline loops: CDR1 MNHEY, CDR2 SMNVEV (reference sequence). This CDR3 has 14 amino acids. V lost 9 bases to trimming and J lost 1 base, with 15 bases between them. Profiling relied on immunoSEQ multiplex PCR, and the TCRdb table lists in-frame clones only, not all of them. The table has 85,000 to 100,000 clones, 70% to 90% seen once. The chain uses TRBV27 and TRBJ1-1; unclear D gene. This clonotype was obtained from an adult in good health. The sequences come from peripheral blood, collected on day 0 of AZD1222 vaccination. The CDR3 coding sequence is TGTGCCAGTAGGCTTGGGGTGTGGAACACTGAAGCTTTCTTT. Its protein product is CASRLGVWNTEAFF.